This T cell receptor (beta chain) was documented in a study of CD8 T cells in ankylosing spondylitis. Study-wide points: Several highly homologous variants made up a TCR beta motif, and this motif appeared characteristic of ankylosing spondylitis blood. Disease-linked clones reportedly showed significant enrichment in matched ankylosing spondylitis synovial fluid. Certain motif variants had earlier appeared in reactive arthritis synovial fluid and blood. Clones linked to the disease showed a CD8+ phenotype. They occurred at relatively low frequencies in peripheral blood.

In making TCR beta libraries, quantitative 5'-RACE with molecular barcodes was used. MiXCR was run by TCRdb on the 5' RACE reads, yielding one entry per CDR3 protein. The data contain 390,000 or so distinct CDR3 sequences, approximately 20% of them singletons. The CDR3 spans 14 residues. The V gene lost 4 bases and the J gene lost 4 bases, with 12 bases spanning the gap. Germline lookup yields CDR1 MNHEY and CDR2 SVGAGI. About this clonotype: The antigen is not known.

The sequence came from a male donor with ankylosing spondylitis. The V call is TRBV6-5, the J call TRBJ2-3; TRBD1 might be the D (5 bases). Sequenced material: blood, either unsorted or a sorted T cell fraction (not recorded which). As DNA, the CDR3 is TGTGCCAGCAGTTTACAGGAAAGCTCAGATACGCAGTATTTT. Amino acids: CASSLQESSDTQYF.